The 31 T cell receptor beta chains in this list originate from one sample, sequenced in a study of graft-versus-host responses after intestinal transplantation. The assay was immunoSEQ multiplex PCR, and TCRdb's table has in-frame clones only and misses some. The sample contains over 85,000 clones, 85% to 95% of which appear only once. These TCRs are of unknown antigen specificity. The source material was unstimulated CD8+ T cells sorted from spleen or lymph node cells, sampled before intestinal transplant. The receptors stem from a human donor who received an intestinal transplant.

The rearrangement links TRBV5-8 to TRBJ1-5; D unclear. This CDR3 is built from 15 residues. The V end was cut by 0 bases, the J end by 2 bases, with 9 bases between. CDR1 is SGHTS and CDR2 is YDEGEE in the germline V gene. Here the CDR3 DNA reads TGTGCCAGCAGCTTGGACCTTACCGGCAATCAGCCCCAGCATTTT. This sequence encodes CASSLDLTGNQPQHF.

The rearrangement joins TRBV6-6 to TRBJ2-7, with 8 bases aligning to TRBD1. The CDR3 spans 16 residues. The ends lost 1 base at V and 3 bases at J; junction bases unmatched: 8. CDR1 and CDR2 from the germline V gene are MNHNY and SVGAGI (reference sequence). Here the CDR3 reads CASSYLPGQAFYEQYF. The CDR3 DNA reads TGTGCCAGCAGTTACTTACCGGGACAGGCCTTCTACGAGCAGTACTTC.

This chain joins TRBV5-1 and TRBJ1-2; 7 nucleotides match TRBD1. The J segment lost 0 bases and the V segment lost 4 bases, leaving 9 bases of the junction unmatched. CDR1 is SGHRS and CDR2 is YFSETQ in the germline V gene. The CDR3 has 16 residues. CDR3 region: CASSRPDRNTNYGYTF. CDR3 DNA: TGCGCCAGCAGCAGACCGGACAGGAATACTAACTATGGCTACACCTTC.

The chain carries TRBV14 and TRBJ1-3; TRBD1 might be the D (6 bases). The CDR3 is made up of 15 amino acids. Germline-derived CDR1 and CDR2 are SGHDN and FVKESK. Trimming cost V 4 bases and J 4 bases, with 14 bases left between them. The CDR3 DNA reads as TGTGCCAGCAGCCCGGGTGGGGGGCCAGGAAACACCATATATTTT. Translating it yields CASSPGGGPGNTIYF.

The J gene is TRBJ2-7, the V gene TRBV12-5; 11 positions match TRBD1. This CDR3 is built from 15 residues. Trimming cost V 2 bases and J 4 bases; bases outside gene matches: 4. The V gene's germline CDR1 is LGHNT and CDR2 FRNRAP. CDR3 sequence reads: CASGLWTGGGYEQYF. In DNA, the CDR3 is TGTGCTAGTGGTTTGTGGACAGGGGGCGGATACGAGCAGTACTTC.

DNA of the CDR3: TGCGCCAGCGGGCTTGGGGGCTTGGGCACAGATACGCAGTATTTT. Translated: CASGLGGLGTDTQYF. The V and J genes are TRBV5-1 and TRBJ2-3; possibly TRBD1 for D (6 bases). This CDR3 comprises 15 residues. V lost 7 bases, J lost 1 base, and 16 bases lay in between. The germline V gene has CDR1 SGHRS and CDR2 YFSETQ.

CDR3 sequence reads: CASSPAGLSYEQYF. The CDR3 DNA sequence: TGTGCCAGCAGTCCCGCCGGCCTCTCCTACGAGCAGTACTTC. V usage is TRBV27 and J usage is TRBJ2-7; D gene unclear. From germline, CDR1 is MNHEY and CDR2 SMNVEV (reference sequence). The CDR3 consists of 14 residues. Trimming removed 5 bases at V and 0 bases at J, with 11 bases between.

This chain uses TRBV7-3 with TRBJ1-1, with D perhaps TRBD1 (5 bases). Trimming pared 8 bases from V and 2 bases from J, leaving 12 bases between. Germline V gene lookup returns CDR1 SGHTA and CDR2 FQGTGA. There are 13 residues in the CDR3. CDR3 region: CASARAPNTEAFF. In nucleotides, the CDR3 is TGTGCCAGCGCCAGGGCCCCTAACACTGAAGCTTTCTTT.

The genes are TRBV6-5 and TRBJ2-5; D not certain. Germline CDR1 and CDR2: MNHEY and SVGAGI. The CDR3 runs 12 residues. The V end was cut by 2 bases, the J end by 5 bases, with 6 bases between. CDR3 DNA: TGTGCCAGCAGTTACCCCCGGGAGACCCAGTACTTC. Translated, it gives CASSYPRETQYF.

V is TRBV30 and J is TRBJ2-7; weak D call: TRBD2 (6 bases). Trimming removed 0 bases from V and 6 bases from J, with 12 bases in between. The CDR3 has 13 residues. Germline CDR1 reads GTSNPN; CDR2 reads SVGIG (reference sequence). This chain's CDR3 is CAWSVGTGAEQYF. The CDR3 nucleotides are TGTGCCTGGAGTGTAGGGACGGGAGCCGAGCAGTACTTC.

The chain employs TRBV19 and TRBJ2-1, with TRBD2 matching 12 bases. The CDR3 has 15 residues. CDR1 and CDR2 from the germline V gene are LNHDA and SQIVND (reference sequence). J was trimmed by 2 bases and V by 8 bases; bases with no gene match: 4. The CDR3 reads CASQRTSGTYNEQFF. The CDR3 DNA reads as TGTGCCAGTCAACGGACTAGCGGGACCTACAATGAGCAGTTCTTC. The whole variable domain, filled in from reference TRBV19 and TRBJ2-1, reads DGGITQSPKYLFRKEGQNVTLSCEQNLNHDAMYWYRQDPGQGLRLIYYSQIVNDFQKGDIAEGYSVSREKKESFPLTVTSAQKNPTAFYLCASQRTSGTYNEQFFGPGTRLTVL.

The chain employs TRBV5-4 and TRBJ2-2; D not resolved. In germline, CDR1 is SGHNT, CDR2 YYREEE (reference sequence). Trimming cost V 4 bases and J 2 bases, with 6 bases left between them. This CDR3 contains 13 residues. In DNA form, the CDR3 reads TGTGCCAGCAGCGGGGATAACACCGGGGAGCTGTTTTTT. Translation: CASSGDNTGELFF.

CDR3 nucleotide sequence: TGTGCCAGCAGCTTAGTGCCGGGAGCCTACAATGAGCAGTTCTTC. Translated: CASSLVPGAYNEQFF. This chain connects TRBV7-9 to TRBJ2-1, with D tentatively TRBD2 (6 bases). This CDR3 comprises 15 residues. Germline loops: CDR1 SEHNR, CDR2 FQNEAQ (reference sequence). V was trimmed by 1 base and J by 2 bases, leaving 9 bases between them.

As to this clone: One end of the junction varies from germline; a read error may be responsible. This chain connects TRBV27 to TRBJ1-2; 9 bases match TRBD1. The CDR3 extends over 15 amino acids. Germline values: CDR1 MNHEY, CDR2 SMNVEV (reference sequence). The CDR3 DNA reads TGTGCCAGCAGTGTATCCCCGGGACAGGGTGGAGGCTACACCTTC. It encodes CASSVSPGQGGGYTF.

The chain combines TRBV14 with TRBJ2-3; D not resolved. The CDR3 sequence is 13 residues long. The ends were cut back, 1 base at V and 4 bases at J, with 6 bases in the middle. CDR1 and CDR2 (germline): SGHDN, FVKESK. The CDR3 DNA is TGTGCCAGCAGCCAAGTGGGATCAGATACGCAGTATTTT. This encodes CASSQVGSDTQYF.

This clone was found once. This chain uses TRBV7-9 with TRBJ2-7, with 13 positions matching TRBD2. The CDR3 loop spans 18 amino acids. Trimming removed 5 bases from V and 1 base from J; junction bases left unmatched: 11. CDR1 and CDR2 from the germline V gene are SEHNR and FQNEAQ (reference sequence). As DNA, the CDR3 is TGTGCCAGCAGCCCACGACTAGCGGGAGGCCCGGTATCCTACGAGCAGTACTTC. Protein sequence: CASSPRLAGGPVSYEQYF.

This clone has a single count. The chain links TRBV28 to TRBJ1-3, with D maybe TRBD1 (5 bases). The germline gives CDR1 MDHEN, CDR2 SYDVKM. CDR3 size: 16 residues. V dropped 2 bases and J dropped 0 bases, with 11 bases sitting between them. The CDR3 reads CASSLGTGGSGNTIYF. The CDR3 nucleotides are TGTGCCAGCAGTTTAGGGACCGGCGGCTCTGGAAACACCATATATTTT. The whole variable domain, filled in from reference TRBV28 and TRBJ1-3, reads DVKVTQSSRYLVKRTGEKVFLECVQDMDHENMFWYRQDPGLGLRLIYFSYDVKMKEKGDIPEGYSVSREKKERFSLILESASTNQTSMYLCASSLGTGGSGNTIYFGEGSWLTVV.

The V call is TRBV7-9, the J call TRBJ2-5; D remains ambiguous. Trimming pared 1 base from V and 5 bases from J, leaving 8 bases between. The germline gives CDR1 SEHNR, CDR2 FQNEAQ (reference sequence). This CDR3 is built from 13 residues. The CDR3 region is CASSLGLMETQYF. The CDR3 coding sequence is TGTGCCAGCAGCTTAGGGTTGATGGAGACCCAGTACTTC. Together with reference TRBV7-9 and TRBJ2-5, the CDR3 gives the full variable domain: DTGVSQNPRHKITKRGQNVTFRCDPISEHNRLYWYRQTLGQGPEFLTYFQNEAQLEKSRLLSDRFSAERPKGSFSTLEIQRTEQGDSAMYLCASSLGLMETQYFGPGTRLLVL.

V and J are TRBV5-4 and TRBJ2-7, with 7 bases lining up with TRBD2. The CDR3 is 15 residues long. V gave up 0 bases and J gave up 1 base; unmatched junction bases: 4. CDR1 and CDR2 (germline): SGHNT, YYREEE (reference sequence). The CDR3 loop reads CASSLASSGSYEQYF. The CDR3 DNA sequence: TGTGCCAGCAGCTTGGCGTCTAGCGGATCCTACGAGCAGTACTTC.

The CDR3 sequence: CASSPIEGRNQPQHF. Written as DNA, the CDR3 is TGTGCCAGCAGTCCGATTGAGGGACGGAATCAGCCCCAGCATTTT. The chain employs TRBV2 and TRBJ1-5; a weak D match, TRBD1 (5 bases). This CDR3 has 15 amino acids. Trimming stripped 5 bases from V and 4 bases from J, with 15 bases between. The germline CDR1 and CDR2 sequences are SNHLY and FYNNEI. Filled out from reference TRBV2 and TRBJ1-5, the complete variable domain reads EPEVTQTPSHQVTQMGQEVILRCVPISNHLYFYWYRQILGQKVEFLVSFYNNEISEKSEIFDDQFSVERPDGSNFTLKIRSTKLEDSAMYFCASSPIEGRNQPQHFGDGTRLSIL.

The rearrangement uses TRBV4-1 and TRBJ1-1; tentatively, D is TRBD1 (6 bases). This CDR3 region has 15 residues. V was cut by 4 bases and J by 1 base, with 13 bases left in between. Germline loops: CDR1 MGHRA, CDR2 YSYEKL. The CDR3 DNA follows: TGCGCCAGCAGCCCCCCGGGGGCGTCGAACACTGAAGCTTTCTTT. Translating gives CASSPPGASNTEAFF.

The table lists this clone with a count of one. This chain uses TRBV27 with TRBJ2-1; possibly TRBD1 for D (6 bases). This CDR3 contains 16 residues. The germline V and J ends were trimmed by 3 bases and 5 bases, with 17 bases remaining between them. Germline CDR1 MNHEY, CDR2 SMNVEV (reference sequence). CDR3 in amino acids: CASSFLGARSDNEQFF. CDR3 nucleotide sequence: TGTGCCAGCAGTTTTTTGGGGGCGCGATCGGACAATGAGCAGTTCTTC.

This clone was seen just once. The chain has TRBV7-9 and TRBJ2-3; D may be TRBD2 (5 bases). CDR1 and CDR2 (germline): SEHNR, FQNEAQ (reference sequence). The CDR3 has 14 residues. With 5 bases removed from V and 14 bases from J, the gap between germline ends came to 23 bases. The CDR3 sequence: CASSEPLVGTEGYF. CDR3 bases: TGTGCCAGCAGCGAACCCCTTGTGGGTACTGAGGGGTATTTT.

The chain joins TRBV19 to TRBJ2-7; D gene ambiguous. Trimming stripped 1 base from V and 3 bases from J, with 7 bases between. The CDR3 has 13 amino acids. The germline V gene has CDR1 LNHDA and CDR2 SQIVND (reference sequence). The CDR3 spells CASSIGHGYEQYF. CDR3 bases: TGTGCCAGTAGTATAGGACACGGCTACGAGCAGTACTTC.

The CDR3 nucleotides read TGTGCCAGCAGTTCTAAGCAGGGGTTAGGCAAAAACATTCAGTACTTC. Translated: CASSSKQGLGKNIQYF. The V gene is TRBV27, the J gene TRBJ2-4, with TRBD1 as a possible D gene (6 bases). Germline lookup yields CDR1 MNHEY and CDR2 SMNVEV (reference sequence). CDR3 length: 16 amino acids. The V end was cut by 4 bases, the J end by 3 bases, with 16 bases between.

The rearrangement uses TRBV27 and TRBJ1-5; 9 bases match TRBD1. This CDR3 is built from 15 residues. Germline trimming cut 5 bases from V and 4 bases from J; bases unmatched to any gene: 6. CDR1 and CDR2 from the germline V gene are MNHEY and SMNVEV (reference sequence). CDR3 nucleotide sequence: TGTGCCAGCAGTCTCCGGGACAGGGAAAATCAGCCCCAGCATTTT. Translation gives CASSLRDRENQPQHF.

The rearrangement uses TRBV19 and TRBJ1-2, with 7 positions matching TRBD1. CDR3 size: 13 residues. After removal of 8 bases from V and 4 bases from J, the junction contained 7 bases not matched to a gene. Germline loops: CDR1 LNHDA, CDR2 SQIVND (reference sequence). DNA for the CDR3: TGTGCCAGTTCCTGGGGACAGATCTATGGCTACACCTTC. Its translation is CASSWGQIYGYTF.

The chain links TRBV28 to TRBJ2-5, with no clear D. This CDR3 has 14 amino acids. The V gene's germline CDR1 is MDHEN and CDR2 SYDVKM. The V and J ends lost 3 bases and 0 bases respectively, with 8 bases between them. The DNA of the CDR3 is TGTGCCAGCAGTTTGAGGCACGACCAAGAGACCCAGTACTTC. Translated, it gives CASSLRHDQETQYF.

This sequence joins TRBV11-1 and TRBJ2-5, with D tentatively TRBD2 (6 bases). Germline V gives CDR1 SGHAT, CDR2 FQDESV (reference sequence). V was pared by 5 bases and J by 3 bases, with 16 bases between. The length of the CDR3 is 15 residues. For the CDR3, the DNA is TGTGCCAGCAGCGCCGCCGGGACTCTGAAAGAGACCCAGTACTTC. Amino acids: CASSAAGTLKETQYF.

The CDR3 reads CASSLAFGEQYF. The DNA for the CDR3 is TGTGCCAGCAGCTTGGCCTTCGGCGAGCAGTACTTC. The chain joins TRBV5-4 to TRBJ2-5, with unresolved D. The J call may be in error: the DNA end matches TRBJ2-7 better. Germline V gives CDR1 SGHNT, CDR2 YYREEE (reference sequence). The CDR3 totals 12 residues.

V gene TRBV9 combines with J gene TRBJ2-6, with 8 bases lining up with TRBD1. V dropped 2 bases and J dropped 0; count of bases not matched to a gene: 10. Per the germline V gene, CDR1 is SGDLS and CDR2 is YYNGEE. This CDR3 contains 19 residues. The DNA of the CDR3 is TGTGCCAGCAGCGTCCCCTCCGGGGACAGGCCCTCTGGGGCCAACGTCCTGACTTTC. Encoded protein: CASSVPSGDRPSGANVLTF.